A single sample gave rise to the 28 T cell receptor beta chains below, sequenced in a study of cytomegalovirus exposure and HLA in healthy donors. In the PCR, 60 Vbeta and 13 Jbeta primers were used. Assay: immunoSEQ multiplex PCR; the TCRdb copy retains only in-frame clones and omits some. The ten top clones account for under 7%, within a sample of over 100,000 clones. The sequencing input was PBMCs. Receptors originate from a man aged 40-55 years in good health and CMV-seropositive.

The rearrangement links TRBV6-5 to TRBJ2-1; tentatively, D is TRBD2 (5 bases). The CDR3 consists of 16 residues. The germline V and J ends were trimmed by 1 base and 8 bases, with 18 bases remaining between them. Germline loops: CDR1 MNHEY, CDR2 SVGAGI. In nucleotides, the CDR3 is TGTGCCAGCAGTTACTACGGTGGGAGCAGCCGGGATGAGCAGTTCTTC. Protein product: CASSYYGGSSRDEQFF.

The chain couples TRBV25-1 to TRBJ2-1; 12 bases are shared with TRBD2. The CDR3 has 13 amino acids. V shed 9 bases, J shed 8 bases, and the junction held 5 bases outside the gene matches. Germline V CDR1 and CDR2: MGHDK, SYGVNS. The CDR3, as DNA: TGTGCCAGTAGACTAGCGGGAGACCATGAGCAGTTCTTC. This encodes CASRLAGDHEQFF.

The genes are TRBV7-3 and TRBJ2-2, with 10 bases that match TRBD2. The germline gives CDR1 SGHTA, CDR2 FQGTGA. The CDR3 contains 17 residues. The trim removed 4 bases at V and 4 bases at J, leaving 9 bases unmatched. CDR3 residues: CASSSSGSRAGTGELFF. The CDR3 DNA follows: TGTGCCAGCAGCTCTAGCGGGAGCCGGGCGGGCACCGGGGAGCTGTTTTTT.

J is TRBJ2-7 and V is TRBV29-1, with D possibly being TRBD1 (6 bases). Per germline, CDR1 SQVTM and CDR2 ANQGSEA. The CDR3 consists of 14 residues. Deletions cut 4 bases from V and 4 bases from J, with 17 bases between. In DNA form, the CDR3 reads TGCAGCGTTGTGTCCCCTGGCAGGGGATACGAGCAGTACTTC. It codes for CSVVSPGRGYEQYF.

The gene calls are TRBV27 and TRBJ2-5, with D perhaps matching TRBD2 (7 bases). V lost 6 bases and J lost 5, with 10 bases in between. The CDR3 length is 12 residues. Germline CDR1 reads MNHEY; CDR2 reads SMNVEV (reference sequence). In DNA form, the CDR3 reads TGTGCCAGCAGGAGGGGGGGGGAGACCCAGTACTTC. It yields the protein CASRRGGETQYF.

V gene TRBV5-4 combines with J gene TRBJ1-5; D might be TRBD1 (5 bases). V was pared by 0 bases and J by 7 bases, with 11 bases between. There are 14 residues in the CDR3. Germline V lookup: CDR1 SGHNT, CDR2 YYREEE (reference sequence). The CDR3 sequence is CASSLGGGDQPQHF. For the CDR3, the DNA is TGTGCCAGCAGCTTGGGGGGAGGGGACCAGCCCCAGCATTTT.

The chain uses TRBV9 and TRBJ2-1; 7 nucleotides match TRBD2. The CDR3 is 16 amino acids. Trimming took 0 bases from V and 7 from J; bases not matched to a gene: 10. Germline loops: CDR1 SGDLS, CDR2 YYNGEE. CDR3 sequence reads: CASSVAGGSRRNEQFF. CDR3 in DNA: TGTGCCAGCAGCGTAGCAGGCGGGAGTAGGCGGAATGAGCAGTTCTTC.

The chain recombines TRBV28 with TRBJ1-1; D is unclear. Deletions cut 2 bases from V and 4 bases from J, with 8 bases between. The germline V gene encodes CDR1 MDHEN and CDR2 SYDVKM. This CDR3 is 13 amino acids long. Here the CDR3 reads CASSLGEVTEAFF. The CDR3 coding sequence is TGTGCCAGCAGTTTAGGGGAGGTCACTGAAGCTTTCTTT.

On this clone: This same CDR3 is encoded by further DNA sequences in the sample. This chain joins TRBV28 and TRBJ1-1; a possible D gene is TRBD1 (6 bases). Germline V gene data show CDR1 as MDHEN and CDR2 as SYDVKM. The V end lost 2 bases, the J end lost 1 base, and 8 bases lay between the germline ends. The CDR3 spans 14 residues. CDR3 DNA: TGTGCCAGCAGTTTAGGACAGAAGAACACTGAAGCTTTCTTT. Protein: CASSLGQKNTEAFF.

V gene TRBV6-1 combines with J gene TRBJ2-5, with D tentatively TRBD1 (6 bases). Trimming removed 4 bases at V and 11 bases at J, with 14 bases between. This CDR3 has 12 amino acids. Germline V lookup: CDR1 MNHNS, CDR2 SASEGT. CDR3 coding DNA: TGTGCCAGCAGTGCAGGGGTTGGAGAGCAGTACTTC. It is translated as CASSAGVGEQYF.

This sequence joins TRBV6-4 and TRBJ2-3; maybe TRBD2 (6 bases). This CDR3 region has 15 residues. Germline loops: CDR1 MRHNA, CDR2 SNTAGT. Trimming took off 0 bases at V and 2 bases at J, with 9 bases between the two ends. CDR3 residues: CASSDSGGVTDTQYF. DNA of the CDR3: TGTGCCAGCAGTGACTCCGGGGGAGTCACAGATACGCAGTATTTT.

This chain links TRBV27 with TRBJ2-1; no clear D. CDR1 and CDR2 (germline): MNHEY, SMNVEV (reference sequence). Trimming shortened V by 5 bases and J by 2 bases, and 13 bases separated the two germline ends. This CDR3 contains 15 residues. The CDR3 nucleotides are TGTGCCAGCAGTCCCTGGGCTGGCCCCTACAATGAGCAGTTCTTC. Translating gives CASSPWAGPYNEQFF.

The rearrangement uses TRBV27 and TRBJ2-1, with 13 bases fitting TRBD2. This CDR3 has 15 residues. V dropped 5 bases and J dropped 6; count of bases not matched to a gene: 4. CDR1 is MNHEY and CDR2 is SMNVEV in the germline V gene (reference sequence). In DNA, the CDR3 is TGTGCCAGCAGTGGACTAGCGGGAGTGACCAATGAGCAGTTCTTC. Translated: CASSGLAGVTNEQFF.

This chain links TRBV7-2 with TRBJ1-4; D gene uncertain. The CDR3 sequence is 12 residues long. Trimming left V 1 base short and J 7 bases short, with 4 bases between. CDR1 and CDR2 from the germline V gene are SGHTA and FQGNSA. This CDR3 reads CASSLEPEKLFF. The CDR3 nucleotides read TGTGCCAGCAGCTTAGAGCCTGAAAAACTGTTTTTT.

The chain has TRBV19 and TRBJ1-1; D is ambiguous. Germline lookup yields CDR1 LNHDA and CDR2 SQIVND (reference sequence). V was pared by 7 bases and J by 0 bases, with 15 bases between. This CDR3 comprises 15 residues. The DNA for the CDR3 is TGTGCCAGTACTCCAGGAACAGCAGTGAACACTGAAGCTTTCTTT. The encoded protein is CASTPGTAVNTEAFF. Complete variable domain (other parts from reference TRBV19 and TRBJ1-1): DGGITQSPKYLFRKEGQNVTLSCEQNLNHDAMYWYRQDPGQGLRLIYYSQIVNDFQKGDIAEGYSVSREKKESFPLTVTSAQKNPTAFYLCASTPGTAVNTEAFFGQGTRLTVV.

V usage is TRBV14 and J usage is TRBJ2-7, with 12 nucleotides matching TRBD2. J lost 2 bases, V lost 1 base, and 3 bases had no gene match. The length of the CDR3 is 16 residues. In germline, CDR1 is SGHDN, CDR2 FVKESK. CDR3 sequence: CASSQGLAGAPYEQYF. The CDR3 DNA follows: TGTGCCAGCAGCCAAGGACTAGCGGGAGCCCCCTACGAGCAGTACTTC. Full variable domain (remainder filled in from reference TRBV14 and TRBJ2-7): EAGVTQFPSHSVIEKGQTVTLRCDPISGHDNLYWYRRVMGKEIKFLLHFVKESKQDESGMPNNRFLAERTGGTYSTLKVQPAELEDSGVYFCASSQGLAGAPYEQYFGPGTRLTVT.

V gene TRBV5-4 combines with J gene TRBJ2-2; 8 bases agree with TRBD2. Per the germline V gene, CDR1 is SGHNT and CDR2 is YYREEE (reference sequence). The V and J ends lost 4 bases and 4 bases, in that order; junction bases with no gene match: 3. The CDR3 contains 14 residues. CDR3 in DNA: TGTGCCAGCAGCCGGGGGGGGTCCACCGGGGAGCTGTTTTTT. Encoded protein: CASSRGGSTGELFF.

This chain connects TRBV9 to TRBJ2-5; tentative D call: TRBD1 (6 bases). The CDR3 length is 14 residues. The V end was cut by 2 bases, the J end by 2 bases, with 10 bases between. Germline V gene lookup returns CDR1 SGDLS and CDR2 YYNGEE. CDR3 amino acids: CASSVGDIQETQYF. The CDR3, as DNA: TGTGCCAGCAGCGTGGGGGACATACAAGAGACCCAGTACTTC.

The chain uses TRBV19 and TRBJ2-2, with D possibly TRBD1 on 6 matching bases. The V and J ends lost 10 bases and 9 bases respectively, with 15 bases between them. This CDR3 has 12 residues. From germline, CDR1 is LNHDA and CDR2 SQIVND (reference sequence). The CDR3 DNA reads as TGTGCCACTTCAGGACAGACGAGGGAGCTGTTTTTT. It specifies CATSGQTRELFF.

The chain combines TRBV6-5 with TRBJ1-2; the match to TRBD1 covers 7 bases. This CDR3 has 12 residues. Trimming at V came to 6 bases and at J to 8 bases, leaving 6 bases not matched to a gene. Germline-derived CDR1 and CDR2 are MNHEY and SVGAGI. CDR3 bases: TGTGCCAGCAGCCTCATAGGGGGCGGCTACACCTTC. Protein product: CASSLIGGGYTF.

This sequence joins TRBV5-6 and TRBJ1-1; 7 nucleotides match TRBD1. This CDR3 has 16 residues. Germline lookup yields CDR1 SGHDT and CDR2 YYEEEE. Trimming cost V 3 bases and J 4 bases; bases outside gene matches: 12. As DNA, the CDR3 is TGTGCCAGCAGCTCGGGTACAGGGGCCCTTATCACTGAAGCTTTCTTT. Its protein is CASSSGTGALITEAFF.

V and J are TRBV29-1 and TRBJ1-2; 10 bases are shared with TRBD1. Trimming took 4 bases from V and 4 from J; bases not matched to a gene: 6. Germline CDR1 reads SQVTM; CDR2 reads ANQGSEA. The CDR3 spans 14 residues. Written as DNA, the CDR3 is TGCAGCGTTGGGGCGACAGGGGGCCGCTATGGCTACACCTTC. Its translation is CSVGATGGRYGYTF.

CDR3 coding DNA: TGTGCCAGCAGCGTAACAGGGAGAGAGAACACTGAAGCTTTCTTT. Translation: CASSVTGRENTEAFF. V and J are TRBV9 and TRBJ1-1, with a tentative D call TRBD1 (6 bases). The CDR3 contains 15 residues. From germline, CDR1 is SGDLS and CDR2 YYNGEE. V was pared by 1 base and J by 1 base, with 11 bases between. Using reference TRBV9 and TRBJ1-1 for the parts outside the CDR3, the full variable domain is DSGVTQTPKHLITATGQRVTLRCSPRSGDLSVYWYQQSLDQGLQFLIQYYNGEERAKGNILERFSAQQFPDLHSELNLSSLELGDSALYFCASSVTGRENTEAFFGQGTRLTVV.

The CDR3 loop reads CASSESGTGDYNEQFF. In DNA form, the CDR3 reads TGTGCCAGCAGTGAATCCGGGACAGGGGACTACAATGAGCAGTTCTTC. V is TRBV25-1 and J is TRBJ2-1; the match to TRBD1 covers 10 bases. The germline CDR1 and CDR2 sequences are MGHDK and SYGVNS. This CDR3 has 16 amino acids. The V gene end was trimmed by 1 base and the J gene end by 3 bases; junction bases not matched to a gene: 3.

V is TRBV25-1 and J is TRBJ2-3; a weak D match, TRBD1 (6 bases). V lost 7 bases, J lost 0 bases, and 14 bases lay in between. The CDR3 sequence is 15 residues long. From germline, CDR1 is MGHDK and CDR2 SYGVNS. The DNA of the CDR3 is TGTGCCAGCACGGACAGCCTCTCTAGCACAGATACGCAGTATTTT. Its translation is CASTDSLSSTDTQYF. Variable domain in full (rest from reference TRBV25-1 and TRBJ2-3): EADIYQTPRYLVIGTGKKITLECSQTMGHDKMYWYQQDPGMELHLIHYSYGVNSTEKGDLSSESTVSRIRTEHFPLTLESARPSHTSQYLCASTDSLSSTDTQYFGPGTRLTVL.

The V and J genes are TRBV7-8 and TRBJ2-3, with D perhaps TRBD1 (5 bases). V was pared by 4 bases and J by 5 bases, with 16 bases between. In germline, CDR1 is SGHVS, CDR2 FQNEAQ. The length of the CDR3 is 15 residues. CDR3 in DNA: TGTGCCAGCAGCTCAGAGCACCGAAGGGGAGATACGCAGTATTTT. It encodes CASSSEHRRGDTQYF.

This sequence joins TRBV6-1 and TRBJ1-2, with 9 bases fitting TRBD1. The CDR3 totals 14 residues. Unmatched junction bases numbered 5, after V lost 3 bases and J lost 6 bases. CDR1 MNHNS and CDR2 SASEGT come from the germline V gene. The CDR3 reads CASSEDRGLDGYTF. The CDR3 nucleotides read TGTGCCAGCAGTGAGGACAGGGGCCTGGATGGCTACACCTTC.

This rearrangement joins TRBV10-1 to TRBJ2-5; TRBD1 might be the D (5 bases). V dropped 5 bases and J dropped 5 bases, with 15 bases sitting between them. CDR1 is WNHNN, CDR2 SYGVQD, per germline (reference sequence). This CDR3 region has 14 residues. Here the CDR3 reads CASSRGSDTETQYF. CDR3 DNA: TGCGCCAGCAGTAGAGGCTCGGACACGGAGACCCAGTACTTC.